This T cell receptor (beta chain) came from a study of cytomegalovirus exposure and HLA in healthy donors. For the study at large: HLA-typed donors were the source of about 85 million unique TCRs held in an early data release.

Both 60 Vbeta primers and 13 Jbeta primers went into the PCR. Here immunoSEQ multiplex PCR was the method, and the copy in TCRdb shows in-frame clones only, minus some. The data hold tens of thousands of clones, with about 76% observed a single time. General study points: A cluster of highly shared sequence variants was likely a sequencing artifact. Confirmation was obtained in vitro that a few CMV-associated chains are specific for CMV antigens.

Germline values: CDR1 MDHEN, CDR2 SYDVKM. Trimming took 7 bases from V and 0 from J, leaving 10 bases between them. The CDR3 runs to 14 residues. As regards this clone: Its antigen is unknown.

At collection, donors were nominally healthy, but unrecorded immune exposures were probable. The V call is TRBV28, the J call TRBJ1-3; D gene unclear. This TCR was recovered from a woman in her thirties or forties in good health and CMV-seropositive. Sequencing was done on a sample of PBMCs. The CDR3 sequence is CASNPGNSGNTIYF. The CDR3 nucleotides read TGTGCCAGCAACCCGGGGAACTCTGGAAACACCATATATTTT.